This entry describes one TCR beta chain. Its matching antigen is unknown. This entry comes from a study of long-term antiretroviral therapy in people with HIV. Study-wide points: Blood in the study was drawn between about 2003 and 2017, possibly under older ART regimens, which may be less effective than current ones.

CDR3 length: 15 residues. CDR1 is LNHDA, CDR2 SQIVND, per germline (reference sequence). V was pared by 5 bases and J by 3 bases, with 10 bases of the junction left unmatched. People in the study who had HIV all got their treatment in the United States. Runs used v3.0 of the immunoSEQ assay and were done at survey level. The protocol was immunoSEQ multiplex PCR, while the TCRdb copy is restricted to in-frame clones and leaves out a portion. The table has 25,000 to 30,000 clones, around 90% seen once. The clonotype originates from a woman between 18 and 29 years old with HIV. The specimen comprised unsorted PBMCs, sampled 1.8 years after starting antiretroviral therapy. The chain is built from TRBV19 and TRBJ2-7; TRBD2 matches at 7 bases. DNA of the CDR3: TGTGCCAGTAGTCCCGGGACTACCGAATACTACGAGCAGTACTTC. This encodes CASSPGTTEYYEQYF.